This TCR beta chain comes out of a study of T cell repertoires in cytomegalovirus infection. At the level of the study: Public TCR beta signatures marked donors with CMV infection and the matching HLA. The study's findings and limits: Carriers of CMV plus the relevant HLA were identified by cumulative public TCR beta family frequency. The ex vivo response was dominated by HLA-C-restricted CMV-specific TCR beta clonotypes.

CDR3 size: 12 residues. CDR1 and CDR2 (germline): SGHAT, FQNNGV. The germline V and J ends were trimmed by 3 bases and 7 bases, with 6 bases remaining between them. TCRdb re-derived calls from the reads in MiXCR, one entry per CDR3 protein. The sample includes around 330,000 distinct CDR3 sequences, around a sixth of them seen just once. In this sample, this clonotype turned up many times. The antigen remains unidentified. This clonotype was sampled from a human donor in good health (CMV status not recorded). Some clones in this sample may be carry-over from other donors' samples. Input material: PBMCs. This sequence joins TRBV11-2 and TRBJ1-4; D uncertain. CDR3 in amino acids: CASSFSSEKLFF. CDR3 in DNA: TGTGCCAGCAGCTTTTCTTCTGAAAAACTGTTTTTT.